This T cell receptor (beta chain) emerged from a study of OX40 agonist ivuxolimab in advanced cancers. About this clone: Its specificity is not known.

Study results and caveats: On average, CD8+ T cells showed a greater number of expanded clones than CD4+.

Germline V gives CDR1 MNHEY, CDR2 SVGAGI. The CDR3 runs 15 residues. With 2 bases removed from V and 5 bases from J, the gap between germline ends came to 15 bases. TCRdb keeps only in-frame clones here, not all; method: immunoSEQ multiplex PCR. This table holds over 65,000 clones, 80% to 95% found once. The chain combines TRBV6-5 with TRBJ2-5; D might be TRBD1 or TRBD2, each matching 5 bases. The TCR comes from an adult with an advanced solid tumor such as melanoma, head and neck, liver or kidney cancer. The sample was CD4+ or CD8+ T cells sorted from blood, taken in a trial of the OX40 agonist ivuxolimab. This chain's CDR3 is CASSYLGRDGETQYF. CDR3 DNA sequence: TGTGCCAGCAGTTACCTTGGACGGGACGGGGAGACCCAGTACTTC.